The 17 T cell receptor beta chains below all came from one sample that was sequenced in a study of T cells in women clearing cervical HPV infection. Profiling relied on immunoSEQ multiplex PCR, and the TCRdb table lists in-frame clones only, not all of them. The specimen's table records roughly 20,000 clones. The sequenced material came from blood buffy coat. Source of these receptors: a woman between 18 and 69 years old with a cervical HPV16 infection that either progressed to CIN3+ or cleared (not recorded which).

The CDR3 protein is CASSLRGGNTEAFF. The sequenced part of the CDR3 DNA is TGCGCCAGCAGCTTGCGGGGGGGGAACACTGAA. J is TRBJ1-1 and V is TRBV5-1; the D gene is possibly TRBD1 (5 bases). From the germline J gene comes the end of the CDR3, since the read stops 3 residues before it. CDR1 is SGHRS and CDR2 is YFSETQ in the germline V gene. This CDR3 is 14 amino acids long. V lost 1 base and J 1 base, leaving 8 bases between the germline ends.

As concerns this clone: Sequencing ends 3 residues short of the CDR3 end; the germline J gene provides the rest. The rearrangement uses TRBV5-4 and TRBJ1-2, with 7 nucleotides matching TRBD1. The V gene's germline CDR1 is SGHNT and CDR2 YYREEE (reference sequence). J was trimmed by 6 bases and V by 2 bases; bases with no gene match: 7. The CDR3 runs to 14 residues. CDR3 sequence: CASSFPDRVDGYTF. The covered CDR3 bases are TGTGCCAGCAGCTTCCCAGACAGGGTCGATGGC.

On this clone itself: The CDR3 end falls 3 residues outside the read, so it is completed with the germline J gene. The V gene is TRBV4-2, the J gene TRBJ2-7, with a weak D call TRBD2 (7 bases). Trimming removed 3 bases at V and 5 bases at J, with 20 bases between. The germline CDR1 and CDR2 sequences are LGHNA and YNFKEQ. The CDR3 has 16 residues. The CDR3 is CASSQGVGGGAHEQYF. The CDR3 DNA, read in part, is TGTGCCAGCAGCCAGGGCGTTGGTGGGGGGGCCCACGAG.

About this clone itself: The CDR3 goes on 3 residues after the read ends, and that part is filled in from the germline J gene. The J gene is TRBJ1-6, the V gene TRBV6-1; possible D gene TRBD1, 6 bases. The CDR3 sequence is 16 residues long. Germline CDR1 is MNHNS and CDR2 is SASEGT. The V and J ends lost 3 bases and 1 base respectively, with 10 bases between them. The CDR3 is CASSDNRVSYNSPLHF. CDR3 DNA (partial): TGTGCCAGCAGTGATAACAGGGTTTCCTATAATTCACCC.

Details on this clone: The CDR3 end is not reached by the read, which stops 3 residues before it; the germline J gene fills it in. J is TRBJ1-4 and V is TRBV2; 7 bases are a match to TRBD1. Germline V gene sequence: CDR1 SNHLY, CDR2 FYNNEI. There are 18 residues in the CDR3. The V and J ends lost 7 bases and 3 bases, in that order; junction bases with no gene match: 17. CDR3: CASTGRGGPPGPNEKLFF. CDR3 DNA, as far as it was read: TGTGCCAGCACCGGAAGAGGGGGCCCACCTGGGCCTAATGAAAAA.

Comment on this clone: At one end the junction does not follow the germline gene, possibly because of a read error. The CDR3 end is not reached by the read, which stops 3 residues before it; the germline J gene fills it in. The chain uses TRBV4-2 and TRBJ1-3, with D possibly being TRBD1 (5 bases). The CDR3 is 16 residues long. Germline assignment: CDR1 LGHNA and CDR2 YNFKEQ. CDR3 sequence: CASSQDAEGSGNTIYF. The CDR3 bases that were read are TGCGCCAGCAGCCAAGATGCTGAGGGGTCTGGAAACACC.

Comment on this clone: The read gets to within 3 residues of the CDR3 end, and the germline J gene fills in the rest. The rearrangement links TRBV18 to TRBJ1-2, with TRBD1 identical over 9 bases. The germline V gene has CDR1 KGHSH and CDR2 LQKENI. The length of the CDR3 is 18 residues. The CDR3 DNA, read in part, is TGTGCCAGCTCACCATCGATTAGAGGGACAGGGCTCACAGATACC. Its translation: CASSPSIRGTGLTDT. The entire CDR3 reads CASSPSIRGTGLTDTYTF.

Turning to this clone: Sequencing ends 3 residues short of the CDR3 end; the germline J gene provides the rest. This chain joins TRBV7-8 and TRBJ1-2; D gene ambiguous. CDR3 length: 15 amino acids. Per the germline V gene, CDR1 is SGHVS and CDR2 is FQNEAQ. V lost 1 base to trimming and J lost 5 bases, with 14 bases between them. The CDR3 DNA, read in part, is TGTGCCAGCAGCTTAGATATCCGTAGAGCGTATGGC. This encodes CASSLDIRRAYG. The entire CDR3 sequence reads CASSLDIRRAYGYTF.

CDR3 sequence: CAWTSQGSAFF. The part of the CDR3 DNA that was read is TGTGCCTGGACCTCACAGGGGTCG. The chain couples TRBV30 to TRBJ1-1; 7 bases are a match to TRBD1. The sequenced fragment ends 3 residues before the CDR3 boundary, so the rest is inferred from the germline J gene. The germline gives CDR1 GTSNPN, CDR2 SVGIG (reference sequence). CDR3 length: 11 amino acids.

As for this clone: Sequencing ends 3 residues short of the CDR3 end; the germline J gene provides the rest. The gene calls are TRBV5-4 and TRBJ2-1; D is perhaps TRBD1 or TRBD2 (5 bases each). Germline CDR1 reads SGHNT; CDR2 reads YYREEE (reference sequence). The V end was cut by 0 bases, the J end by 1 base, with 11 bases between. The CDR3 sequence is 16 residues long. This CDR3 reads CASSLGGARSYNEQFF. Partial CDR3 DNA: TGTGCCAGCAGCTTGGGAGGGGCGCGGTCCTACAATGAG. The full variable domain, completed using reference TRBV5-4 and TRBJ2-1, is ETGVTQSPTHLIKTRGQQVTLRCSSQSGHNTVSWYQQALGQGPQFIFQYYREEENGRGNFPPRFSGLQFPNYSSELNVNALELDDSALYLCASSLGGARSYNEQFFGPGTRLTVL.

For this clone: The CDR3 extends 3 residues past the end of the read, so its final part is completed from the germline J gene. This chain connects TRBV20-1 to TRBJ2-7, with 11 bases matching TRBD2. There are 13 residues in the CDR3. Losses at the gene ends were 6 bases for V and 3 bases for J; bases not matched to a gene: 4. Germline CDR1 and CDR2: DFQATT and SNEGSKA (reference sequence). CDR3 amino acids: CSALSGGDYEQYF. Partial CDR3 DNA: TGCAGTGCCCTTAGCGGGGGGGACTACGAG.

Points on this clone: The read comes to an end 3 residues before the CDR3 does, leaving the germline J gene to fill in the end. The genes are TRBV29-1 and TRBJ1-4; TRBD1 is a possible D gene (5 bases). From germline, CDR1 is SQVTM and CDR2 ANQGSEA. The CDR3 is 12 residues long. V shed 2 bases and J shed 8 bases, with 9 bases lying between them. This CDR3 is CSVERGPEKLFF. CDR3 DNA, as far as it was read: TGCAGCGTTGAAAGGGGTCCCGAAAAA. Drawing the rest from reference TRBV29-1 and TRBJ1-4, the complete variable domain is SAVISQKPSRDICQRGTSLTIQCQVDSQVTMMFWYRQQPGQSLTLIATANQGSEATYESGFVIDKFPISRPNLTFSTLTVSNMSPEDSSIYLCSVERGPEKLFFGSGTQLSVL.

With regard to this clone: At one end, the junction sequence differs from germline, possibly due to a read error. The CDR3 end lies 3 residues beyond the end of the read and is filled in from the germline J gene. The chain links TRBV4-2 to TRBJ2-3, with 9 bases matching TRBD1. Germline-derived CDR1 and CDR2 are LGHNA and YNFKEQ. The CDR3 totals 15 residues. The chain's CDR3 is CASRTGTGTTDTQYF. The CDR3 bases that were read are TGCGCCAGCAGGACCGGGACAGGGACCACAGATACG.

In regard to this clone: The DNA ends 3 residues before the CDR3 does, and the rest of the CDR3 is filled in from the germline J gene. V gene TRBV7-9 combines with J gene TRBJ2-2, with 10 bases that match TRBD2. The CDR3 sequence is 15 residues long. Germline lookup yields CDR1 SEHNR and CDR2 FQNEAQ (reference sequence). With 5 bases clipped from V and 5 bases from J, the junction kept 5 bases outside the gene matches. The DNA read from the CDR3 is TGTGCCAGCAGCAAAACTAGCGGGGAAACCGGGGAG. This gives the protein CASSKTSGETGE. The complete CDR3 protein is CASSKTSGETGELFF.

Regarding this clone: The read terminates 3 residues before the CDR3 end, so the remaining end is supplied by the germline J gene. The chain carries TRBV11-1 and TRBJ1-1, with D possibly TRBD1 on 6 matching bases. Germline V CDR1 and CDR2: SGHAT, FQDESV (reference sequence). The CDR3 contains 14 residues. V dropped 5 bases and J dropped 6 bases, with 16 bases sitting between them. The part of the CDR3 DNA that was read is TGTGCCAGCAGCCTCGGGCAGGGGCTCCCTGAA. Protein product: CASSLGQGLPE. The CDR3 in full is CASSLGQGLPEAFF.

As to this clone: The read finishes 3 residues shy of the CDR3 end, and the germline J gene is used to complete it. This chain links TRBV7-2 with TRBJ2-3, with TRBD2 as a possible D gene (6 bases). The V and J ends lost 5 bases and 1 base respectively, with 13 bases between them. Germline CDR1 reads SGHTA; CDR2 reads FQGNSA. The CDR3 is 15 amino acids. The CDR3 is CASSPSGVRTDTQYF. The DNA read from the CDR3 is TGTGCCAGCAGCCCGTCGGGGGTCCGCACAGATACG.

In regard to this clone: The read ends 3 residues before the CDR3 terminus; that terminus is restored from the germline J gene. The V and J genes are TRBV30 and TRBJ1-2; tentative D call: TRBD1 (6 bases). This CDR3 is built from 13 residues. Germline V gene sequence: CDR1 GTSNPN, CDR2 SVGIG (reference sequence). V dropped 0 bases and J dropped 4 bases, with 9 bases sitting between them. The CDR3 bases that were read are TGTGCCTGGAGTGTACAGGGTGGCTATGGC. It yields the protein CAWSVQGGYG. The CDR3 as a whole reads CAWSVQGGYGYTF.